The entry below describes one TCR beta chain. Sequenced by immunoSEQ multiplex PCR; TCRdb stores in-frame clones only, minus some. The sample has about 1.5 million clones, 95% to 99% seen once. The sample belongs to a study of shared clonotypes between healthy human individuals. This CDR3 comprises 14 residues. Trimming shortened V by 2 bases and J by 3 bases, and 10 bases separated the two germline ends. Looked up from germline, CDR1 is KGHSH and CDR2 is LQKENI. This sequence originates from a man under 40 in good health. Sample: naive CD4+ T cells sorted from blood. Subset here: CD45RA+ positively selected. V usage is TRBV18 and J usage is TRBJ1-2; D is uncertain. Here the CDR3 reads CASSPGNSDYGYTF. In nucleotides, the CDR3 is TGTGCCAGCTCACCAGGAAACAGCGACTATGGCTACACCTTC. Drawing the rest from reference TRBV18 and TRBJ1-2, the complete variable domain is NAGVMQNPRHLVRRRGQEARLRCSPMKGHSHVYWYRQLPEEGLKFMVYLQKENIIDESGMPKERFSAEFPKEGPSILRIQQVVRGDSAAYFCASSPGNSDYGYTFGSGTRLTVV.